This TCR beta chain was sequenced during a study of blood T cell repertoires in COVID-19. Study in general: The origin of the acute and convalescent COVID-19 samples was the United States, Italy and Spain. PBMCs, B-cell-depleted T cells, or T cells provided the cDNA or gDNA that made up the material.

Germline trimming cut 4 bases from V and 5 bases from J; bases unmatched to any gene: 8. Germline CDR1 and CDR2: SGHAT and FQNNGV. This CDR3 is 14 amino acids long. Libraries were prepared by immunoSEQ multiplex PCR; TCRdb keeps only in-frame clonotypes and omits some of them. The sample holds around 25,000 clones, 65% to 90% seen once. This clone was recorded only once. The rearrangement links TRBV11-2 to TRBJ2-7, with TRBD2 identical over 7 bases. This TCR derives from a man between 65 and 85 years old with acute or convalescent COVID-19. Sequenced material: peripheral blood. This CDR3 is CASSSSGNRNEQYF. The DNA for the CDR3 is TGTGCCAGCAGCTCAAGCGGGAACAGGAACGAGCAGTACTTC.